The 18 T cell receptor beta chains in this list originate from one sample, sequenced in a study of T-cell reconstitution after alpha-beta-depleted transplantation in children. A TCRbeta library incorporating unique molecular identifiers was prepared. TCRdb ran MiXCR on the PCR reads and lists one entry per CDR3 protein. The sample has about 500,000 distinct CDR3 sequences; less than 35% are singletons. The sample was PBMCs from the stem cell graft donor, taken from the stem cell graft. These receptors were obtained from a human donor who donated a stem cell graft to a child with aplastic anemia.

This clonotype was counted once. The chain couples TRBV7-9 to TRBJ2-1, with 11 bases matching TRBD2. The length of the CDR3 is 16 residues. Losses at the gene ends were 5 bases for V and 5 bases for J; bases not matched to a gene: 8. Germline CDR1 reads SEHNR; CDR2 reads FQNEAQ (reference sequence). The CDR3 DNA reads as TGTGCCAGCAGCGGATTAGCGGGAGGGCCACACAATGAGCAGTTCTTC. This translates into CASSGLAGGPHNEQFF.

CDR3 DNA: TGTGCCAGCAGAACAGCGGGAGAAGCCGATGAGCAGTTCTTC. Translating gives CASRTAGEADEQFF. The V and J genes are TRBV3-1 and TRBJ2-1, with 8 bases identical to TRBD2. Germline trimming cut 6 bases from V and 8 bases from J; bases unmatched to any gene: 9. CDR1 LGHDT and CDR2 YNNKEL come from the germline V gene (reference sequence). This CDR3 spans 14 amino acids.

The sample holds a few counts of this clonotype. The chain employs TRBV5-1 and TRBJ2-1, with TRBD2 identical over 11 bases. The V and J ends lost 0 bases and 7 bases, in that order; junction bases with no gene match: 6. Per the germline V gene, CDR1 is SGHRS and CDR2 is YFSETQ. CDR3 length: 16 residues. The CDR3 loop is CASSLGLAGNVNEQFF. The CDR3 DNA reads TGCGCCAGCAGCTTGGGACTAGCGGGAAATGTAAATGAGCAGTTCTTC. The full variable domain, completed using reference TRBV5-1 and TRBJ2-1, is KAGVTQTPRYLIKTRGQQVTLSCSPISGHRSVSWYQQTPGQGLQFLFEYFSETQRNKGNFPGRFSGRQFSNSRSEMNVSTLELGDSALYLCASSLGLAGNVNEQFFGPGTRLTVL.

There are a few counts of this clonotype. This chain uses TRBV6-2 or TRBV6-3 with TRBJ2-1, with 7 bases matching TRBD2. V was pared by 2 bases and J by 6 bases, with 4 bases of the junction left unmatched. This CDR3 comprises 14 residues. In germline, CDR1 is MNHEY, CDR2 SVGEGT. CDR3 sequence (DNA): TGTGCCAGCAGTTACAGGCTAGCGGTCAATGAGCAGTTCTTC. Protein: CASSYRLAVNEQFF.

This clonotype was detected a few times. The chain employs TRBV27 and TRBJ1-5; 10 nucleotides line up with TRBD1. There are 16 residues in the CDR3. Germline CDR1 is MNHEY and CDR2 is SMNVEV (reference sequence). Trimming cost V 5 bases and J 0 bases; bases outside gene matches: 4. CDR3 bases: TGTGCCAGCAGTAGGGACAGGGGCGCTAGCAATCAGCCCCAGCATTTT. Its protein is CASSRDRGASNQPQHF.

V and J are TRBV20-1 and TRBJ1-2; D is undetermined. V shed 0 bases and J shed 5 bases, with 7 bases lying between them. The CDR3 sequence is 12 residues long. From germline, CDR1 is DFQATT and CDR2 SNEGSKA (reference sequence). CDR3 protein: CSARDLVYGYTF. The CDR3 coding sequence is TGCAGTGCTAGAGATCTGGTGTATGGCTACACCTTC.

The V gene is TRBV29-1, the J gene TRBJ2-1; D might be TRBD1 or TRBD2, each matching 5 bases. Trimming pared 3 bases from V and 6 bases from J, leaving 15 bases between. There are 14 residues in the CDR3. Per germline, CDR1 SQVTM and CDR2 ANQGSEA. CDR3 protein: CSVDSFWGTNEQFF. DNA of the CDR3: TGCAGCGTTGACTCCTTTTGGGGGACCAATGAGCAGTTCTTC.

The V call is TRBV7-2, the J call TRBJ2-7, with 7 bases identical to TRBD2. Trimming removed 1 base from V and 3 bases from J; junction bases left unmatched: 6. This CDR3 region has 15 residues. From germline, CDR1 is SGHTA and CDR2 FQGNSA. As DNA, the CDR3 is TGTGCCAGCAGCTTAGGAGCGGGAAAGGGCTACGAGCAGTACGTC. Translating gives CASSLGAGKGYEQYV.

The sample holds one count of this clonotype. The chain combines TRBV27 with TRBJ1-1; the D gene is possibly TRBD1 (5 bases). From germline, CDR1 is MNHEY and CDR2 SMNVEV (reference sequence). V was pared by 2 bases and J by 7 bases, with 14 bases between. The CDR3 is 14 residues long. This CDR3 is CASSLGGRTREAFF. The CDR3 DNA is TGTGCCAGCAGTTTAGGGGGTCGGACCCGTGAAGCTTTCTTT.

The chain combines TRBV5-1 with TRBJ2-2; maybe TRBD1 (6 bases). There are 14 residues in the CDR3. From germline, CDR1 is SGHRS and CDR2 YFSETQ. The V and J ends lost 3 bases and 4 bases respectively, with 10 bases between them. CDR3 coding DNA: TGCGCCAGCAGCTGGGGACAAAGCACCGGGGAGCTGTTTTTT. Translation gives CASSWGQSTGELFF.

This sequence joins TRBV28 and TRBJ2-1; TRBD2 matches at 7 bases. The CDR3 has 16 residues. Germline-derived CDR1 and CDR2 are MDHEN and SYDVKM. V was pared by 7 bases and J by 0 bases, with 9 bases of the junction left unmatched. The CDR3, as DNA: TGTGCCAGCACCCGGGACTATCGACACTCCTACAATGAGCAGTTCTTC. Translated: CASTRDYRHSYNEQFF.

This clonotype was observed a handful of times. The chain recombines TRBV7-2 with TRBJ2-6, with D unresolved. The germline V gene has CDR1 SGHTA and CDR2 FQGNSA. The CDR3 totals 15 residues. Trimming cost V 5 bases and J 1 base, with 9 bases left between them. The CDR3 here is CASSQTGSGANVLTF. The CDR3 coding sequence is TGTGCCAGCAGCCAGACGGGTTCTGGGGCCAACGTCCTGACTTTC.

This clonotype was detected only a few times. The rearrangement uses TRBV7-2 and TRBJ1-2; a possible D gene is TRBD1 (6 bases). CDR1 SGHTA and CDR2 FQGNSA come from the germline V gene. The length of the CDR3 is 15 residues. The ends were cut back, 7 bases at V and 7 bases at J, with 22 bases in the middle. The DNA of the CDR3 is TGTGCCAGCACCGGGACGAGCGGAAGGGGGGGTGGCTACACCTTC. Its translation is CASTGTSGRGGGYTF.

The CDR3 bases are TGTGCCAGCAGCCCTGGGGGGAGCCCGGCAAGGGCTGGAAACACCATATATTTT. As protein: CASSPGGSPARAGNTIYF. The V call is TRBV7-6, the J call TRBJ1-3, with a possible D match to TRBD1 (5 bases). V shed 5 bases and J shed 2 bases, with 22 bases lying between them. Looked up from germline, CDR1 is SGHVS and CDR2 is FNYEAQ. The CDR3 contains 18 residues.

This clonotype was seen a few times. This chain's CDR3 is CSVRGITIYF. The CDR3 nucleotides read TGCAGCGTCCGAGGGATCACCATATATTTT. The V gene is TRBV29-1, the J gene TRBJ1-3; D is undetermined. V lost 6 bases to trimming and J lost 9 bases, with 9 bases between them. From germline, CDR1 is SQVTM and CDR2 ANQGSEA. The CDR3 consists of 10 residues.

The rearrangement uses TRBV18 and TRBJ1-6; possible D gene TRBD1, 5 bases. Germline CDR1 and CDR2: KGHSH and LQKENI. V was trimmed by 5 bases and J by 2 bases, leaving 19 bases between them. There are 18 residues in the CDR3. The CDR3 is CASSSTPAGSAYNSPLHF. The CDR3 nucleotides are TGTGCCAGCTCATCGACCCCGGCAGGGTCGGCCTATAATTCACCCCTCCACTTT. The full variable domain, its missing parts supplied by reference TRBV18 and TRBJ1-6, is NAGVMQNPRHLVRRRGQEARLRCSPMKGHSHVYWYRQLPEEGLKFMVYLQKENIIDESGMPKERFSAEFPKEGPSILRIQQVVRGDSAAYFCASSSTPAGSAYNSPLHFGNGTRLTVT.

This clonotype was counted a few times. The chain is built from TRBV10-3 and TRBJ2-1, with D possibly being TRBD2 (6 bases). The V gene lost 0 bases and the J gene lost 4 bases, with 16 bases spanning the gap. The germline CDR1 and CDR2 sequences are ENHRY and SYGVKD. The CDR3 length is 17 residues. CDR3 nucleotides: TGTGCCATCAGTGAGTCCATGACTAGTGGGCCATACAATGAGCAGTTCTTC. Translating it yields CAISESMTSGPYNEQFF.

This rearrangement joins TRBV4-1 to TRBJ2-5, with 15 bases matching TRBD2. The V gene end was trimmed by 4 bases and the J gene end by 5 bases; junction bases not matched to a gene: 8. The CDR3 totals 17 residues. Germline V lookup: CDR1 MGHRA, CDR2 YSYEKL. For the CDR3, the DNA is TGCGCCAGCAGCCTGGGACTAGCGGGAGGTGTGGAGGAGACCCAGTACTTC. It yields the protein CASSLGLAGGVEETQYF.